This T cell receptor (beta chain) was sequenced in a study of lymphopenia after photon versus proton radiotherapy. Broader study findings: Relative stability marked proton patients; photon patients lost diversity and naive cells.

Concerning this clone: Antigen unknown.

Germline CDR1 and CDR2: LNHDA and SQIVND (reference sequence). CDR3 size: 15 residues. V was pared by 3 bases and J by 3 bases, with 6 bases of the junction left unmatched. The data were produced by immunoSEQ multiplex PCR, yet TCRdb's version contains in-frame clones alone and is incomplete. The repertoire holds around 19,000 clones, around four fifths seen once, with roughly 2.8% in the top ten. The sample consisted of peripheral blood, taken from a patient treated with photon-based radiotherapy. The J gene is TRBJ2-3, the V gene TRBV19; TRBD1 agrees at 7 bases. This clonotype was obtained from a woman aged 45-59 years with pancreatic cancer. CDR3 DNA: TGTGCCAGTAGTATTTCTGGGACAGAAACAGATACGCAGTATTTT. Amino acids: CASSISGTETDTQYF.